The 10 T cell receptor beta chains reported below all come from one sample, sequenced in a study of shared clonotypes between healthy human individuals. Data came from immunoSEQ multiplex PCR; TCRdb stores just in-frame clones and leaves some out. Of roughly 400,000 clones listed, just over 95% are singletons. Sample: memory CD8+ T cells sorted from blood. Subset specified: CD45RO+ cells pooled with CCR7-negative TemRA cells. The receptors were gathered from a man younger than 45 in good health.

The chain has TRBV2 and TRBJ2-5; D assignment may be TRBD1 or TRBD2 (5 bases each). Trimming removed 8 bases from V and 5 bases from J, with 24 bases in between. Germline V gives CDR1 SNHLY, CDR2 FYNNEI. This CDR3 region has 16 residues. The CDR3 DNA follows: TGTGCCAGCGTGGGGGTTGAGGAAAACGCCTATGAGACCCAGTACTTC. Protein product: CASVGVEENAYETQYF. The entire variable domain, with the rest obtained from reference TRBV2 and TRBJ2-5, is as follows: EPEVTQTPSHQVTQMGQEVILRCVPISNHLYFYWYRQILGQKVEFLVSFYNNEISEKSEIFDDQFSVERPDGSNFTLKIRSTKLEDSAMYFCASVGVEENAYETQYFGPGTRLLVL.

The CDR3 DNA reads TGCGCCAGCAGGACAGGTGTTACTAGCACAGATACGCAGTATTTT. This encodes CASRTGVTSTDTQYF. The J gene is TRBJ2-3, the V gene TRBV5-1; maybe TRBD1 (6 bases). This CDR3 has 15 residues. Looked up from germline, CDR1 is SGHRS and CDR2 is YFSETQ. V lost 5 bases to trimming and J lost 0 bases, with 13 bases between them.

The chain uses TRBV11-3 and TRBJ2-1, with 8 positions matching TRBD2. This CDR3 region has 16 residues. Germline V gene sequence: CDR1 SGHNT, CDR2 YENEEA. The ends lost 1 base at V and 8 bases at J; junction bases unmatched: 10. CDR3 in DNA: TGTGCCAGCAGCTTAGGGGGAGCGGGAGTGATCGATGAGCAGTTCTTC. Its translation is CASSLGGAGVIDEQFF.

This clone appeared once. The CDR3 here is CASSLEVAFNEQFF. The DNA for the CDR3 is TGTGCCAGCAGCTTAGAAGTAGCGTTTAATGAGCAGTTCTTC. This chain uses TRBV4-2 with TRBJ2-1, with D possibly TRBD2 on 5 matching bases. V gave up 5 bases and J gave up 7 bases, with 15 bases separating them. This CDR3 has 14 residues. The germline V gene has CDR1 LGHNA and CDR2 YNFKEQ.

V and J are TRBV18 and TRBJ2-5; 7 nucleotides agree with TRBD2. After removal of 6 bases from V and 5 bases from J, the junction contained 6 bases not matched to a gene. The length of the CDR3 is 13 residues. Germline loops: CDR1 KGHSH, CDR2 LQKENI. The CDR3: CASSQGGSETQYF. CDR3 sequence (DNA): TGTGCCAGCTCCCAGGGAGGGTCGGAGACCCAGTACTTC.

The chain carries TRBV19 and TRBJ2-5; 7 bases align to TRBD2. V was clipped by 3 bases and J by 6 bases; unmatched bases: 10. From germline, CDR1 is LNHDA and CDR2 SQIVND (reference sequence). This CDR3 comprises 15 residues. CDR3 DNA sequence: TGTGCCAGTAGTATCGGAGCGGGATGGATGAAGACCCAGTACTTC. Translating gives CASSIGAGWMKTQYF.

The gene calls are TRBV21-1 and TRBJ2-1; the D call in the table, TRBD2, was not verified against the DNA. TRBV21-1 is a listed pseudogene. CDR3 length equals 17 residues. As DNA, the CDR3 is TGTGCCAGCAGCAACTCTAACACAGGAGGGTCCTACAATGAGCAGTTCTTC. Amino acids: CASSNSNTGGSYNEQFF.

This clone was counted a single time. The V call is TRBV7-9, the J call TRBJ2-7; 11 bases are shared with TRBD2. The germline gives CDR1 SEHNR, CDR2 FQNEAQ (reference sequence). This CDR3 has 15 amino acids. Unmatched junction bases numbered 5, after V lost 5 bases and J lost 2 bases. The CDR3 sequence: CASSKTSGRTYEQYF. The CDR3 DNA reads as TGTGCCAGCAGCAAAACTAGCGGGAGAACCTACGAGCAGTACTTC.

The chain is built from TRBV5-1 and TRBJ2-7; 7 nucleotides align to TRBD1. Germline values: CDR1 SGHRS, CDR2 YFSETQ. Unmatched junction bases numbered 6, after V lost 4 bases and J lost 5 bases. CDR3 length equals 13 residues. The CDR3 loop reads CASSGQGVNEQYF. In nucleotides, the CDR3 is TGCGCCAGCAGCGGGCAGGGGGTGAACGAGCAGTACTTC. Filled out from reference TRBV5-1 and TRBJ2-7, the complete variable domain reads KAGVTQTPRYLIKTRGQQVTLSCSPISGHRSVSWYQQTPGQGLQFLFEYFSETQRNKGNFPGRFSGRQFSNSRSEMNVSTLELGDSALYLCASSGQGVNEQYFGPGTRLTVT.

The gene calls are TRBV7-9 and TRBJ1-3, with TRBD1 matching 9 bases. CDR1 is SEHNR, CDR2 FQNEAQ, per germline (reference sequence). CDR3 length: 17 residues. Unmatched junction bases numbered 6, after V lost 1 base and J lost 2 bases. The CDR3 protein is CASSLVGQGRAGNTIYF. In nucleotides, the CDR3 is TGTGCCAGCAGCTTAGTCGGACAGGGGAGGGCTGGAAACACCATATATTTT.